This record covers a single T cell receptor (beta chain). In the source study's methods: Reference gene primer amplification yielded estimated nucleated cell counts. Clones were sequenced by immunoSEQ multiplex PCR, and TCRdb holds only the in-frame ones, with some missing. V and J calls and clone size are those listed in that table; D and trimming were worked out from the DNA. The sample has under 300,000 clones, roughly nine tenths seen once. Assignments of participants to cohorts depended upon their own reported clinical history. These data originate in a study of blood T cell repertoires in COVID-19. The wider study: The origin of the acute and convalescent COVID-19 samples was the United States, Italy and Spain. PBMCs, B-cell-depleted T cells, or T cells were the source of the cDNA or gDNA that made up the material.

Germline CDR1 reads LNHNV; CDR2 reads YYDKDF (reference sequence). The CDR3 is 17 amino acids. V lost 0 bases, J lost 3 bases, and 5 bases stayed unmatched. The gene calls are TRBV15 and TRBJ2-1; 10 bases match TRBD2. The sequence derives from a woman between 45 and 65 years old who had recovered from COVID-19. The sample was PBMCs or T cells enriched from blood (not recorded which). This chain's CDR3 is CATSRDLAGANYNEQFF. DNA for the CDR3: TGTGCCACCAGCAGAGATCTAGCGGGAGCGAACTACAATGAGCAGTTCTTC.